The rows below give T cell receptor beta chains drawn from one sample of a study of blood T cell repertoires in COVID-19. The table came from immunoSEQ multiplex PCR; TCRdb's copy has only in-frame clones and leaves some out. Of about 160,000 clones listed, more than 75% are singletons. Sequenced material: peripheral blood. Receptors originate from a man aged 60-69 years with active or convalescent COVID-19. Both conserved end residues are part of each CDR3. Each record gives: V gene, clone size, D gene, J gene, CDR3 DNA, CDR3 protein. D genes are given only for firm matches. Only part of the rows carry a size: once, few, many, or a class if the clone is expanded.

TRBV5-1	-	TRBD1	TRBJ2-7	TGCGCCAGCAGCTTGGGAGGGACAGGGCAGGGCGAGCAGTACTTC	CASSLGGTGQGEQYF
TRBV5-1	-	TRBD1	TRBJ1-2	TGCGCCAGCAGCTTGGGTCACGGACAGGTCTATGGCTACACCTTC	CASSLGHGQVYGYTF
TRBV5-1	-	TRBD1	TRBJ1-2	TGCGCCAGCAGCGGGACAGCAACTAACTATGGCTACACCTTC	CASSGTATNYGYTF
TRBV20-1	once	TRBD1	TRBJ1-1	TGCAGTGCTAGTTCTCAGGGGGCGCAATGGGGTGAAGCTTTCTTT	CSASSQGAQWGEAFF
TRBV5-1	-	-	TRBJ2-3	TGCGCCAGCAGCTTAGCTAGCACAGATACGCAGTATTTT	CASSLASTDTQYF
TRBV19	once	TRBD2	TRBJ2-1	TGTGCCAGCCGTGGAGCGGGGATAGATGAGCAGTTCTTC	CASRGAGIDEQFF
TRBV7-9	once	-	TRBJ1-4	TGTGCCAGCAGTCCCAGGTCAGGGATAGCTAATGAAAAACTGTTTTTT	CASSPRSGIANEKLFF
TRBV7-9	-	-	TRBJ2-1	TGTGCCAGCAGCCCTGGGACTTTCCAGGATGAGCAGTTCTTC	CASSPGTFQDEQFF
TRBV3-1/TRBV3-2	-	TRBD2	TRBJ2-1	TGTGCCAGCAGCCCCCGACTAGCGGGGGGGAATGAGCAGTTCTTC	CASSPRLAGGNEQFF
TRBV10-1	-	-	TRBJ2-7	TGCGCCAGCAGTGAGTTGAGGGAGTTATCCTACGAGCAGTACTTC	CASSELRELSYEQYF